What follows are 11 T cell receptor beta chains derived from one specimen sequenced in a study of blood T cell repertoires in COVID-19. Produced via immunoSEQ multiplex PCR; TCRdb's table is partial and in-frame only. Of hundreds of thousands of clones detected, around 85% appear once; the ten largest clones hold approximately 0.66%. The sample was peripheral blood. Source of these receptors: a middle-aged man with acute or convalescent COVID-19.

The J gene is TRBJ2-1, the V gene TRBV7-8; 8 bases agree with TRBD2. J gave up 8 bases and V 4 bases, and 10 bases lay outside the gene matches. This CDR3 comprises 15 residues. Germline CDR1 SGHVS, CDR2 FQNEAQ. In DNA form, the CDR3 reads TGTGCCAGCAGCTACAGCGGGGGCCCCACGTATGAGCAGTTCTTC. Protein sequence: CASSYSGGPTYEQFF.

The chain couples TRBV7-4 to TRBJ2-7; D is perhaps TRBD1 (5 bases). Trimming removed 6 bases from V and 3 bases from J, with 12 bases in between. The CDR3 has 13 amino acids. CDR1 SGHVT and CDR2 SQSDAQ come from the germline V gene. In nucleotides, the CDR3 is TGTGCCAGCAGACCAGACAGCTTCTACGAGCAGTACTTC. Amino acid sequence: CASRPDSFYEQYF.

The chain is built from TRBV30 and TRBJ2-5; TRBD2 agrees at 9 bases. CDR3 length: 13 amino acids. V dropped 5 bases and J dropped 4; count of bases not matched to a gene: 5. Looked up from germline, CDR1 is GTSNPN and CDR2 is SVGIG (reference sequence). CDR3 loop: CAWGGLARETQYF. For the CDR3, the DNA is TGTGCCTGGGGGGGACTAGCAAGAGAGACCCAGTACTTC.

The CDR3 sequence is CASSLLGGLDEQFF. For the CDR3, the DNA is TGTGCCAGCAGCTTATTAGGTGGGCTCGATGAGCAGTTCTTC. This sequence joins TRBV7-8 and TRBJ2-1; D uncertain. Germline V gene data show CDR1 as SGHVS and CDR2 as FQNEAQ. Trimming removed 2 bases from V and 8 bases from J, with 13 bases in between. The CDR3 runs 14 residues.

This clone is a singleton in its sample. J is TRBJ2-7 and V is TRBV27; TRBD2 is a possible D gene (5 bases). This CDR3 has 15 residues. Germline CDR1 and CDR2: MNHEY and SMNVEV (reference sequence). The V end lost 3 bases, the J end lost 0 bases, and 12 bases lay between the germline ends. In DNA form, the CDR3 reads TGTGCCAGCAGTTTCCAGGACGGAGGCTCCTACGAGCAGTACTTC. Protein product: CASSFQDGGSYEQYF.

The rearrangement joins TRBV5-4 to TRBJ2-7; 11 bases fit TRBD2. CDR1 is SGHNT and CDR2 is YYREEE in the germline V gene (reference sequence). The V segment lost 1 base and the J segment 3 bases; nucleotides outside the gene matches: 3. This CDR3 has 15 amino acids. CDR3 in DNA: TGTGCCAGCAGCTTGAAGCTAGCGGGAGGCTACGAGCAGTACTTC. This encodes CASSLKLAGGYEQYF. The full variable domain, its missing parts supplied by reference TRBV5-4 and TRBJ2-7, is ETGVTQSPTHLIKTRGQQVTLRCSSQSGHNTVSWYQQALGQGPQFIFQYYREEENGRGNFPPRFSGLQFPNYSSELNVNALELDDSALYLCASSLKLAGGYEQYFGPGTRLTVT.

This chain uses TRBV5-1 with TRBJ2-7, with 10 positions matching TRBD1. CDR3 length: 15 amino acids. The V segment lost 4 bases and the J segment 7 bases; nucleotides outside the gene matches: 11. Per the germline V gene, CDR1 is SGHRS and CDR2 is YFSETQ. The CDR3 is CASSVTGTGANEQYF. In DNA form, the CDR3 reads TGCGCCAGCAGCGTAACCGGGACAGGGGCTAATGAGCAGTACTTC.

The chain has TRBV6-5 and TRBJ1-2; TRBD1 matches 7 bases. The length of the CDR3 is 14 residues. The V and J ends lost 6 bases and 4 bases, in that order; junction bases with no gene match: 8. Germline values: CDR1 MNHEY, CDR2 SVGAGI. The CDR3 loop is CASRRMTGIYGYTF. DNA for the CDR3: TGTGCCAGCAGACGAATGACAGGGATCTATGGCTACACCTTC.

The chain couples TRBV2 to TRBJ1-2; D may be TRBD1 (6 bases). CDR3 length: 14 residues. Trimming took 9 bases from V and 3 from J, leaving 17 bases between them. Germline V gene lookup returns CDR1 SNHLY and CDR2 FYNNEI. DNA of the CDR3: TGTGCCAGTCCTCCCAACAGGGTAGACTATGGCTACACCTTC. This gives the protein CASPPNRVDYGYTF.

The chain employs TRBV5-1 and TRBJ1-3; D is possibly TRBD1 (5 bases). V gave up 2 bases and J gave up 0 bases, with 15 bases separating them. Germline CDR1 SGHRS, CDR2 YFSETQ. This CDR3 comprises 17 residues. CDR3: CASSFTPGLTSGNTIYF. DNA of the CDR3: TGCGCCAGCAGCTTCACTCCGGGACTGACCTCTGGAAACACCATATATTTT.

This clone was seen a single time. V and J are TRBV5-1 and TRBJ2-3; unclear D gene. The V gene's germline CDR1 is SGHRS and CDR2 YFSETQ. Between the trimmed V and J ends, which lost 4 bases and 6 bases, there was a span of 18 bases. This CDR3 has 15 amino acids. CDR3 in DNA: TGCGCCAGCAGCATAACACCGAACCTCATGGATACGCAGTATTTT. It codes for CASSITPNLMDTQYF.